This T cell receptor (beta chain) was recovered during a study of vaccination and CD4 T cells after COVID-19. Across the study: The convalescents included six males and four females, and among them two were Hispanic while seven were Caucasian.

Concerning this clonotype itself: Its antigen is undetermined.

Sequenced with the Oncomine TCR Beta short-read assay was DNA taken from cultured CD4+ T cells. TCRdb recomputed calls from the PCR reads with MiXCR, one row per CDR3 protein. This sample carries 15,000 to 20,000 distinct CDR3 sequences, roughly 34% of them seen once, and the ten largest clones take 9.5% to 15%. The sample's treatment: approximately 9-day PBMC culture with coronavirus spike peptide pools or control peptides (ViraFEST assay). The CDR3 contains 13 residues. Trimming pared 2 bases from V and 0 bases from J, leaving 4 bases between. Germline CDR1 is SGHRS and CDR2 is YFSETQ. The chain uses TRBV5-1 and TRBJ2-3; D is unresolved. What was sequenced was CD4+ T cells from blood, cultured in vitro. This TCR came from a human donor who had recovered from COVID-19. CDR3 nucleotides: TGCGCCAGCAGCTTCCCTAGCACAGATACGCAGTATTTT. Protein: CASSFPSTDTQYF. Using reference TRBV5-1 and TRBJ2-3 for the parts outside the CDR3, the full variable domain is KAGVTQTPRYLIKTRGQQVTLSCSPISGHRSVSWYQQTPGQGLQFLFEYFSETQRNKGNFPGRFSGRQFSNSRSEMNVSTLELGDSALYLCASSFPSTDTQYFGPGTRLTVL.